One sample yielded the 2 T cell receptor beta chains listed below, sequenced in a study of T-cell reconstitution after alpha-beta-depleted transplantation in children. The library targeted TCRbeta and was prepared with unique molecular identifiers. TCRdb fed the PCR reads into MiXCR, producing one record per CDR3 protein. This sample carries tens of thousands of distinct CDR3 sequences, 5.5% to 7.5% of them seen once, and the ten largest clones take less than 3%. The source was PBMCs from the stem cell graft donor, collected from the stem cell graft. The receptors stem from a human donor who donated a stem cell graft to a child with acute lymphoblastic leukemia.

This clonotype was found a few times. The CDR3 is CASSLSGGKTQYF. CDR3 DNA: TGTGCCAGCAGTTTATCGGGCGGGAAGACCCAGTACTTC. This chain joins TRBV12-3 or TRBV12-4 and TRBJ2-5; D might be TRBD2 (6 bases). The CDR3 runs to 13 residues. With 2 bases removed from V and 6 bases from J, the gap between germline ends came to 10 bases.

This clonotype came up a few times. The V and J genes are TRBV7-3 and TRBJ1-2; D is unresolved. The CDR3 contains 15 residues. The germline V and J ends were trimmed by 3 bases and 1 base, with 12 bases remaining between them. Germline V gives CDR1 SGHTA, CDR2 FQGTGA. CDR3 loop: CASSLRHYRNYGYTF. The CDR3 DNA is TGTGCCAGCAGCTTGAGACACTATCGTAACTATGGCTACACCTTC.